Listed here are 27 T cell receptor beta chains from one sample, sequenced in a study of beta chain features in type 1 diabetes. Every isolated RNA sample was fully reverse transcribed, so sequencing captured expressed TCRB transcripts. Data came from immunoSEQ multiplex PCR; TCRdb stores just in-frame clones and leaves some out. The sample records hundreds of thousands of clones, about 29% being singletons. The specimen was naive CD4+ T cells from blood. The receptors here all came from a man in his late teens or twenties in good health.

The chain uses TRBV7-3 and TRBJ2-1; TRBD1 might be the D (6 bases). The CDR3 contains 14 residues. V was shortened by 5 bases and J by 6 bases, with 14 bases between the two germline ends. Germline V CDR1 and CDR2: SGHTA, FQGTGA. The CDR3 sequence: CASSVRQAPNEQFF. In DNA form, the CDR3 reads TGTGCCAGCAGCGTCCGACAGGCCCCCAATGAGCAGTTCTTC.

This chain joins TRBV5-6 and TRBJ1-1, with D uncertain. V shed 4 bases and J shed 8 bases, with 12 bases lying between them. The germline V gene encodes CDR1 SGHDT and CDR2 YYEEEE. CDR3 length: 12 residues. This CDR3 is CASSQRAWEAFF. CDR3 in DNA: TGTGCCAGCAGCCAGAGGGCGTGGGAAGCTTTCTTT.

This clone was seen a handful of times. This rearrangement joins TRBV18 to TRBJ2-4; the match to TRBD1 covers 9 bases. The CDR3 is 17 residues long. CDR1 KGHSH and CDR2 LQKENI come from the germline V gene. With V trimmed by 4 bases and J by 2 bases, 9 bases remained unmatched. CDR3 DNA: TGTGCCAGCTCACACGAACAGGGGGCTGGGACCAAAAACATTCAGTACTTC. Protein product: CASSHEQGAGTKNIQYF.

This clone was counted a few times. CDR3 in amino acids: CASSLSSITDEQFF. In nucleotides, the CDR3 is TGTGCCAGCAGCTTATCGTCCATAACGGATGAGCAGTTCTTC. This chain connects TRBV7-9 to TRBJ2-1; no clear D. V was clipped by 2 bases and J by 8 bases, with 13 bases between them. CDR3 length: 14 amino acids. Germline V gives CDR1 SEHNR, CDR2 FQNEAQ (reference sequence).

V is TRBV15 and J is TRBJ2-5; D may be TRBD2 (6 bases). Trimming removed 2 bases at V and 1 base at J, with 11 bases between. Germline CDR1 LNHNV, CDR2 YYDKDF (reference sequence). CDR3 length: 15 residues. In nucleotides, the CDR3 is TGTGCCACCAGCAGATTTGGGGGGTCCCAAGAGACCCAGTACTTC. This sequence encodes CATSRFGGSQETQYF.

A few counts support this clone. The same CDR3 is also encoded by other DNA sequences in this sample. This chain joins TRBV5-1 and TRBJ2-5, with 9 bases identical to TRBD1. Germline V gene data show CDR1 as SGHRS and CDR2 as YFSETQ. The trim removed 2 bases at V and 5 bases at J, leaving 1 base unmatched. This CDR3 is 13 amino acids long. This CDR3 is CASSLGQGETQYF. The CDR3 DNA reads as TGCGCCAGCAGCTTAGGACAGGGGGAGACCCAGTACTTC.

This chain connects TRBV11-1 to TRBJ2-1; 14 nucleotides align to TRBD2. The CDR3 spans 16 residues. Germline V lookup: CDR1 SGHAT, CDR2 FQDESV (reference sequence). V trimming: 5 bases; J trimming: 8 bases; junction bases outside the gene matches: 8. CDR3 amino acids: CASSHGTSGRIDEQFF. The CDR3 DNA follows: TGTGCCAGCAGCCACGGGACTAGCGGGAGAATCGATGAGCAGTTCTTC.

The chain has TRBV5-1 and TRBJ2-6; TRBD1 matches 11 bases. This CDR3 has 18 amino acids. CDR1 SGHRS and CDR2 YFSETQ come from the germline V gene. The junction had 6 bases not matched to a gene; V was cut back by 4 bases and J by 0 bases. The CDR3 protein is CASSVDRGLYSGANVLTF. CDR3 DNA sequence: TGCGCCAGCAGCGTGGACAGGGGGCTTTACTCTGGGGCCAACGTCCTGACTTTC.

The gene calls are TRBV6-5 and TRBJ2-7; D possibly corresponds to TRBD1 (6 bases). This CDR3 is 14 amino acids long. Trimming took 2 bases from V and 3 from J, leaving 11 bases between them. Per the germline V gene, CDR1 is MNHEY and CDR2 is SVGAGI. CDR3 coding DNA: TGTGCCAGCAGTTACCGGGCGACAGGCTACGAGCAGTACTTC. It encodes CASSYRATGYEQYF.

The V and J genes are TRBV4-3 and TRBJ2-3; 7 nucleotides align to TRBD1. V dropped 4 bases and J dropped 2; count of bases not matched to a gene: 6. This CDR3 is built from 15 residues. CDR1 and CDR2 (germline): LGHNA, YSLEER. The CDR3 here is CASSRGDRVTDTQYF. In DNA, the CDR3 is TGCGCCAGCAGCCGAGGAGACAGGGTCACAGATACGCAGTATTTT.

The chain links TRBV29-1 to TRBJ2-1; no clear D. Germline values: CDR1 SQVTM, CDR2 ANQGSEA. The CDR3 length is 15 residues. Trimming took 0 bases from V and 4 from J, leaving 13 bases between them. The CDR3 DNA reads TGCAGCGTTGAAGATTCGGCGCTGCTATACAATGAGCAGTTCTTC. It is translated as CSVEDSALLYNEQFF.

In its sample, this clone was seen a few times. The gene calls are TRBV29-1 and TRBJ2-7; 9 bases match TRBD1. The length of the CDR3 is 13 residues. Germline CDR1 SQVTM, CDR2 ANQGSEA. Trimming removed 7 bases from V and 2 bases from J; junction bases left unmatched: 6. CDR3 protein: CSGTDRGAYEQYF. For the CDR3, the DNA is TGCAGCGGGACGGACAGGGGTGCCTACGAGCAGTACTTC.

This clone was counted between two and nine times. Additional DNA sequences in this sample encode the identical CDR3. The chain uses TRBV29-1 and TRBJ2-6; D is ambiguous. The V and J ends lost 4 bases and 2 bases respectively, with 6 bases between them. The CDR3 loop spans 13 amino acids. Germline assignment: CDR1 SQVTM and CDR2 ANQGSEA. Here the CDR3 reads CSVVGAGANVLTF. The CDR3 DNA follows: TGCAGCGTTGTTGGGGCTGGGGCCAACGTCCTGACTTTC.

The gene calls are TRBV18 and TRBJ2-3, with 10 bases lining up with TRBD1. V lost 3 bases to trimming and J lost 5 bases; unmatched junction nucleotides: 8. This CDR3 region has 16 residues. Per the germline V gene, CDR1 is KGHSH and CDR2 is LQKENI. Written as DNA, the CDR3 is TGTGCCAGCTCACCCCAGACAGGGGGCCAGGGAGATACGCAGTATTTT. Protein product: CASSPQTGGQGDTQYF.

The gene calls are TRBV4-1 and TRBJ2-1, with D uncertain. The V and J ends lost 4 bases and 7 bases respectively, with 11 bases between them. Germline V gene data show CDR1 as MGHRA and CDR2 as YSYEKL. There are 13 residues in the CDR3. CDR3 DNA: TGCGCCAGCAGCCCCACCCTCCTAAATGAGCAGTTCTTC. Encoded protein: CASSPTLLNEQFF.

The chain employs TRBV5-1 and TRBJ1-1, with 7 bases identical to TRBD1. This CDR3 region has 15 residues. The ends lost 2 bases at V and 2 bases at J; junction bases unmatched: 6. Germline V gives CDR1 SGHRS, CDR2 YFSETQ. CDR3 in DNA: TGCGCCAGCAGCTTATCCGCAGGGGGTAACACTGAAGCTTTCTTT. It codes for CASSLSAGGNTEAFF.

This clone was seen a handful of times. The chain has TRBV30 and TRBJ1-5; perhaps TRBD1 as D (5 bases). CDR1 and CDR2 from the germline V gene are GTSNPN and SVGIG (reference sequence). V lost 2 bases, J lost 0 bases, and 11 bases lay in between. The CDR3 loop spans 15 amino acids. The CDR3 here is CAWSRDGYSNQPQHF. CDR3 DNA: TGTGCCTGGAGTAGGGACGGTTATAGCAATCAGCCCCAGCATTTT.

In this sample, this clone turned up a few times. The CDR3 nucleotides are TGTGCCAGCAGCACAGGGGTTCGGGAGACCCAGTACTTC. This gives the protein CASSTGVRETQYF. The genes are TRBV7-8 and TRBJ2-5, with TRBD1 matching 7 bases. Germline V lookup: CDR1 SGHVS, CDR2 FQNEAQ. The CDR3 is 13 amino acids. V lost 5 bases and J lost 5; bases outside the gene matches: 5.

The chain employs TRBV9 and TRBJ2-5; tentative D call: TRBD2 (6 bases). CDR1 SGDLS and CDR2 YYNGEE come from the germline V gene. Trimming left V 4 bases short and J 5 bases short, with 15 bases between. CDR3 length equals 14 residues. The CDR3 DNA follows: TGTGCCAGCAGCCCGGGACGAGGGAGGGAGACCCAGTACTTC. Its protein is CASSPGRGRETQYF.

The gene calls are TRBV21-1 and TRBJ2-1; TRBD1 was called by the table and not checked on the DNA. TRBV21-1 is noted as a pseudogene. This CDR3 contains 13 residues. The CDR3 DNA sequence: TGTGCCAGATGGACAGGGTTCTACAATGAGCAGTTCTTC. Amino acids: CARWTGFYNEQFF.

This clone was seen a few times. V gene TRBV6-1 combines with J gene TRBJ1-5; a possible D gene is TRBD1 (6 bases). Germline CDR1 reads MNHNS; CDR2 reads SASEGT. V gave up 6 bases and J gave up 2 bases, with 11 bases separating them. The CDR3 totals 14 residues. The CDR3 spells CASRQGTGNQPQHF. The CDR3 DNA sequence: TGTGCCAGCAGACAGGGAACGGGCAATCAGCCCCAGCATTTT.

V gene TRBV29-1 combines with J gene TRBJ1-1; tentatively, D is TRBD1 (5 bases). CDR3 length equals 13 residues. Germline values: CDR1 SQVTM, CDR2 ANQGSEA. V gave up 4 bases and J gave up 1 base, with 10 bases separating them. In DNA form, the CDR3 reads TGCAGCGTTGGGGGACGGAAGAACACTGAAGCTTTCTTT. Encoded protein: CSVGGRKNTEAFF.

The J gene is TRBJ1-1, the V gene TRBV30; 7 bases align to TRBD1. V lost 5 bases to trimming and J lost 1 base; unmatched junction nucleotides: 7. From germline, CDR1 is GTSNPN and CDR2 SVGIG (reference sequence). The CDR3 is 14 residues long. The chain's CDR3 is CAWARDRQNTEAFF. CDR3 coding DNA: TGTGCCTGGGCTCGGGACAGACAGAACACTGAAGCTTTCTTT. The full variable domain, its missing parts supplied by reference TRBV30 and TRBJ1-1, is SQTIHQWPATLVQPVGSPLSLECTVEGTSNPNLYWYRQAAGRGLQLLFYSVGIGQISSEVPQNLSASRPQDRQFILSSKKLLLSDSGFYLCAWARDRQNTEAFFGQGTRLTVV.

CDR3: CASSTGTGGYEQYF. The CDR3 nucleotides are TGTGCCAGCAGTACCGGGACAGGGGGCTACGAGCAGTACTTC. V is TRBV28 and J is TRBJ2-7, with TRBD1 identical over 11 bases. The trim removed 5 bases at V and 3 bases at J, leaving 3 bases unmatched. This CDR3 contains 14 residues. Germline V gene data show CDR1 as MDHEN and CDR2 as SYDVKM.

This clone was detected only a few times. CDR3 sequence: CASSEAGGTGTYEQYF. In DNA form, the CDR3 reads TGTGCCAGCAGTGAAGCCGGCGGGACAGGAACCTACGAGCAGTACTTC. The chain couples TRBV6-1 to TRBJ2-7; TRBD1 matches at 8 bases. The CDR3 loop spans 16 amino acids. The germline CDR1 and CDR2 sequences are MNHNS and SASEGT. Trimming cost V 0 bases and J 2 bases; bases outside gene matches: 6.

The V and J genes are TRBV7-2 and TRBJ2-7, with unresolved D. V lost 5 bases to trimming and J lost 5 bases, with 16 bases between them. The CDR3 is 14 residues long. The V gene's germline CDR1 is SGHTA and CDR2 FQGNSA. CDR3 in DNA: TGTGCCAGCAGCACCCGTATCCGGGCCCACGAGCAGTACTTC. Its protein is CASSTRIRAHEQYF.

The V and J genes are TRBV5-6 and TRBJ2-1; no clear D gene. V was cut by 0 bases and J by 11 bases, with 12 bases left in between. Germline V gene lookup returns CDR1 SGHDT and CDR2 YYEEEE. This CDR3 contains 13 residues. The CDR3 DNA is TGTGCCAGCAGCTTGGAAGGATCCCTAAAGCAGTTCTTC. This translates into CASSLEGSLKQFF.